These 4 T cell receptor beta chains were sequenced from one sample in a study of blood T cell repertoires in COVID-19 (dated by TCRdb to about 2020). Libraries were constructed by the immunoSEQ multiplex PCR assay. TCRdb took over this immuneACCESS table, retaining in-frame rearrangements with V and J assigned. Such tables are incomplete; in checked studies, under half of the missing clones stem from an unresolved V gene, and the remainder is unexplained. Recorded for this sample are 100,000 to 150,000 clones; approximately 80% of them occurred a single time. The top ten constitute about 4% of the sample. The sequenced sample was peripheral blood. The receptors derive from a woman aged 50 to 60 with acute or convalescent COVID-19.

The chain recombines TRBV5-1 with TRBJ2-5, with 9 positions matching TRBD2. Germline V gives CDR1 SGHRS, CDR2 YFSETQ. The CDR3 is 17 residues long. Trimming at V came to 1 base and at J to 2 bases, leaving 9 bases not matched to a gene. The CDR3 DNA reads TGCGCCAGCAGCTTGCTTCCAGCGGGAGGACGACAAGAGACCCAGTACTTC. This encodes CASSLLPAGGRQETQYF.

This chain joins TRBV9 and TRBJ2-5; 10 positions match TRBD2. Germline CDR1 and CDR2: SGDLS and YYNGEE. The V gene end was trimmed by 7 bases and the J gene end by 4 bases; junction bases not matched to a gene: 16. The CDR3 is made up of 17 amino acids. The CDR3 DNA sequence: TGTGCCAGCTCCTCCGGCGCTAGCGGGAGTGGCGGAGAGACCCAGTACTTC. This codes for CASSSGASGSGGETQYF. Variable domain in full (rest from reference TRBV9 and TRBJ2-5): DSGVTQTPKHLITATGQRVTLRCSPRSGDLSVYWYQQSLDQGLQFLIQYYNGEERAKGNILERFSAQQFPDLHSELNLSSLELGDSALYFCASSSGASGSGGETQYFGPGTRLLVL.

V usage is TRBV20-1 and J usage is TRBJ1-2, with D perhaps matching TRBD1 (5 bases). The V gene lost 3 bases and the J gene lost 6 bases, with 17 bases spanning the gap. The germline V gene encodes CDR1 DFQATT and CDR2 SNEGSKA (reference sequence). CDR3 length: 14 residues. The CDR3 DNA sequence: TGCAGTGCTAGTCTGCAGATAGGGGTCGATGGCTACACCTTC. Encoded protein: CSASLQIGVDGYTF.

Concerning this clone itself: The germline gene is not matched at one end of the junction; a read error may be the cause. The chain is built from TRBV11-1 and TRBJ2-1; TRBD2 matches at 10 bases. The CDR3 extends over 16 amino acids. Germline V gives CDR1 SGHAT, CDR2 FQDESV (reference sequence). The CDR3 loop is CASSSKRGGNYHEQFF. Written as DNA, the CDR3 is TGTGCCAGCAGCTCGAAGCGGGGGGGCAACTACCATGAGCAGTTCTTC.